These T cell receptor beta chains were read from a single sample in a study of cytomegalovirus exposure and HLA in healthy donors. Repertoires were generated with immunoSEQ multiplex PCR, while TCRdb's copy carries only in-frame clones and drops some. The sample yields around 150,000 clones, around 85% seen once. The source material was PBMCs. The receptor set was obtained from a man younger than 30 in good health and CMV-seropositive. Both conserved end residues are part of each CDR3. The D gene is left open where the match is weak. Where a row states a size, it is once, few, many or the class of an expanded clone; other rows omit it.

TRBV9,TRBD2,.,TRBJ2-3,TGTGCCAGCAGCCCGGGGGGGGCACACACAGATACGCAGTATTTT,CASSPGGAHTDTQYF
TRBV9,TRBD2,.,TRBJ2-5,TGTGCCAGCAGCCATAGCGGGGGGGGAGGAGAGACCCAGTACTTC,CASSHSGGGGETQYF
TRBV30,.,.,TRBJ2-5,TGTGCCCGGAGGAAAAAGGCTAGCCAAGAGACCCAGTACTTC,CARRKKASQETQYF
TRBV7-9,TRBD1,.,TRBJ2-7,TGTGCCAGCAGCGAACGGGACAGGGGGGACCACGAGCAGTACTTC,CASSERDRGDHEQYF
TRBV7-2,TRBD1,.,TRBJ1-2,TGTGCCAGCAGCTCCCGGACAGGGGGCGACTATGGCTACACCTTC,CASSSRTGGDYGYTF
TRBV21-1,.,.,TRBJ2-1,TGTGCCAGCAGCAAAGATGGGCAGAGTCACAACAATGAGCAGTTCTTC,CASSKDGQSHNNEQFF
TRBV6-1,TRBD1,.,TRBJ1-2,TGTGCCAGCACTCCCAGGACAGGTACCTATGGCTACACCTTC,CASTPRTGTYGYTF
TRBV6-1,TRBD2,.,TRBJ2-7,TGTGCCAGCAGTGAGGGTCGGGGGGGCAACTACGAGCAGTACTTC,CASSEGRGGNYEQYF
TRBV5-1,.,.,TRBJ1-2,TGCGCCAGCTCGACAGGACCTACTTATGGCTACACCTTC,CASSTGPTYGYTF
TRBV18,.,.,TRBJ2-6,TGTGCCAGCTCACAACGTACTACCAGGGGTACGGGCTCTGGGGCCAACGTCCTGACTTTC,CASSQRTTRGTGSGANVLTF
TRBV7-9,.,.,TRBJ2-3,TGTGCCAGCAGCTTAGGCACTAGCACAGATACGCAGTATTTT,CASSLGTSTDTQYF
TRBV6-1,.,few,TRBJ2-7,TGTGCCAGCAGTGAAGCGCACGGTTTCTCCTACGAGCAGTACTTC,CASSEAHGFSYEQYF
TRBV5-4,.,.,TRBJ2-5,TGTGCCAGCAGCTTCAGGGAAAAAGAGACCCAGTACTTC,CASSFREKETQYF
TRBV30,.,.,TRBJ1-1,TGTGCCTGGAGTGTGGAAGCAGGAGCTTTCTTT,CAWSVEAGAFF
TRBV5-1,.,.,TRBJ2-7,TGCGCCAGCAGCTTGGGCAGGGGTTCCGAGCAGTACTTC,CASSLGRGSEQYF
TRBV27,.,.,TRBJ1-4,TGTGCCAGTCGGACAGCTTACCAAAGAACAACTAATGAAAAACTGTTTTTT,CASRTAYQRTTNEKLFF
TRBV30,TRBD2,.,TRBJ2-7,TGTGCCTGGAGCCGGGGGGGGCCGTACGAGCAGTACTTC,CAWSRGGPYEQYF
TRBV6-5,TRBD1,.,TRBJ1-2,TGTGCCAGCAGCCGAGACAGGGGCTATGGCTACACCTTC,CASSRDRGYGYTF
TRBV19,TRBD1,.,TRBJ1-1,TGTGCCAGTTCTGGGACAGGGGACACTGAAGCTTTCTTT,CASSGTGDTEAFF
TRBV6-4,TRBD2,.,TRBJ2-3,TGTGCCAGCAGTGACTCGGCACTGGCTAGCGGGGGGGAAGATACGCAGTATTTT,CASSDSALASGGEDTQYF
TRBV18,TRBD2,.,TRBJ2-7,TGTGCCAGCTCATCATCGGGACTAGCGGGGCTCGAGCAGTACTTC,CASSSSGLAGLEQYF
TRBV16,.,.,TRBJ2-1,TGTGCCAGCAGCCCAGGCCATGAGCAGTTCTTC,CASSPGHEQFF